This T cell receptor (beta chain) was obtained from a study of blood T cell repertoires in COVID-19. About the study: Sites in the United States, Italy and Spain provided acute and convalescent COVID-19 samples.

V was shortened by 8 bases and J by 4 bases, with 15 bases between the two germline ends. The CDR3 contains 15 residues. Per the germline V gene, CDR1 is MNHEY and CDR2 is SVGAGI. Seattle researchers signed up patients amid active infection and tracked them longitudinally. Profiling relied on immunoSEQ multiplex PCR, and the TCRdb table lists in-frame clones only, not all of them. The table lists about 220,000 clones, approximately 85% of them singletons. This TCR was recovered from an older woman with COVID-19, enrolled during active disease. The sample was peripheral blood. The rearrangement links TRBV6-5 to TRBJ1-6; D might be TRBD1 (6 bases). The CDR3 spells CASLFRGNYNSPLHF. In DNA form, the CDR3 reads TGTGCCAGCCTGTTCAGGGGAAATTATAATTCACCCCTCCACTTT.